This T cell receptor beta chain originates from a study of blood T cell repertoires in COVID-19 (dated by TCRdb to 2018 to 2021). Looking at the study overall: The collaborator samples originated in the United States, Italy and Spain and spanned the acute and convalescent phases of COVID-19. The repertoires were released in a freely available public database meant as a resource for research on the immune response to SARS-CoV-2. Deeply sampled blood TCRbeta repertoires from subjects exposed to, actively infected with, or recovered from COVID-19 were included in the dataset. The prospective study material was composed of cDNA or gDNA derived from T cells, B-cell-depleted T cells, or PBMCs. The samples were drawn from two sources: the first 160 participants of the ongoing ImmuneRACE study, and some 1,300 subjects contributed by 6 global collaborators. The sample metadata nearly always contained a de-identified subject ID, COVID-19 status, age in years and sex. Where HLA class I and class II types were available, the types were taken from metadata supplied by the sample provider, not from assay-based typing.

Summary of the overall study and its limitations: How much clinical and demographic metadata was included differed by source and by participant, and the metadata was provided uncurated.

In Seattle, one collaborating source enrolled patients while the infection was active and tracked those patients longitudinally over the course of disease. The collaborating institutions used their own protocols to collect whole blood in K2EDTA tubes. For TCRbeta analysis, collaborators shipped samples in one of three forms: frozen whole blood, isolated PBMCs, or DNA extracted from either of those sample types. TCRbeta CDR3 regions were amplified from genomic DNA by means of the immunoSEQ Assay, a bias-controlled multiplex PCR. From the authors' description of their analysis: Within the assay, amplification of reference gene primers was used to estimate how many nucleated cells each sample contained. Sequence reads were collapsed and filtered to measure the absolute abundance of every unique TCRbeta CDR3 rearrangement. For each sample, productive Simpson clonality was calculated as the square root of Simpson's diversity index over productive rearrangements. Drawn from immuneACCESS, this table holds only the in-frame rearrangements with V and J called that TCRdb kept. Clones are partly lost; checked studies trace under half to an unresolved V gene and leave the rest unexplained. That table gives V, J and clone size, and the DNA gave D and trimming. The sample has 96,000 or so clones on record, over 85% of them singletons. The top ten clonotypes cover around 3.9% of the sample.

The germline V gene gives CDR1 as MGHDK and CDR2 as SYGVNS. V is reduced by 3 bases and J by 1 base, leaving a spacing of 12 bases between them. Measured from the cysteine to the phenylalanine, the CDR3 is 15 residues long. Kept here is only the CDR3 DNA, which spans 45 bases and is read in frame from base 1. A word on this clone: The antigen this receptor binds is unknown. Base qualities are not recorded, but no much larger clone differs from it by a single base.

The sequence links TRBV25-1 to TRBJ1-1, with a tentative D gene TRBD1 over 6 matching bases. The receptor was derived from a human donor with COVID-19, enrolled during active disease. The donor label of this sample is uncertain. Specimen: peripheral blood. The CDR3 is CASSDTDRTNTEAFF. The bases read TGTGCCAGCAGTGACACCGACAGGACGAACACTGAAGCTTTCTTT.